This TCR beta chain was observed in a study of blood T cell repertoires in COVID-19. The overall study: Collection of acute and convalescent COVID-19 samples took place in the United States, Italy and Spain.

Assignments of participants to cohorts depended upon their own reported clinical history. The CDR3 covers 15 residues. Germline CDR1 is SGHVS and CDR2 is FQNEAQ. V dropped 8 bases and J dropped 5; count of bases not matched to a gene: 7. Per the authors' pipeline: Reference gene primer amplification gave nucleated cell count estimates. The repertoire was sequenced with immunoSEQ multiplex PCR; TCRdb's copy has only in-frame clones and lacks some. The V and J calls and clone size are taken from that table; D and trimming were inferred from the DNA. Here the sample spans approximately 250,000 clones, approximately 88% being singletons.

The origin of this receptor is a woman in her 30s who had recovered from COVID-19. What was sequenced was PBMCs or T cells enriched from blood (not recorded which). This rearrangement joins TRBV7-8 to TRBJ2-2, with TRBD2 matching 11 bases. For the CDR3, the DNA is TGTGCCAGCCAAACACTAGCGGGAGTTACCGGGGAGCTGTTTTTT. It codes for CASQTLAGVTGELFF.